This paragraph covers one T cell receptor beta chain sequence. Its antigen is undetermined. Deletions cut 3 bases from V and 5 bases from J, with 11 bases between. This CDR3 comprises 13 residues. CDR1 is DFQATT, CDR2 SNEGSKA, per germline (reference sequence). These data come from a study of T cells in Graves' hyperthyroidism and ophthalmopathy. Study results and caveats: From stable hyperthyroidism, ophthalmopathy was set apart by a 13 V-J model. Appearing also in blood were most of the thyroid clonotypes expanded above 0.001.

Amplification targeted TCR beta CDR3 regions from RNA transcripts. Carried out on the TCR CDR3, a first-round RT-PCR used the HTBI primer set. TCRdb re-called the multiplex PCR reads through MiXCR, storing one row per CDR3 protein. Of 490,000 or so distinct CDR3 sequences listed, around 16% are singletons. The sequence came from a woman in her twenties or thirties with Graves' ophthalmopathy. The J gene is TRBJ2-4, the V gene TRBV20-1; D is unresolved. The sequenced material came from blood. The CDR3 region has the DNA TGCAGTGCTAGCTCTTCTCCCCAAAACATTCAGTACTTC. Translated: CSASSSPQNIQYF.